These 30 T cell receptor beta chains share one sample of origin, sequenced in a study of T cell repertoires in cytomegalovirus infection (dated by TCRdb to 2018 to 2020). The instrument given in TCRdb is Illumina HiSeq 1500. TCRdb reanalyzed the raw reads on its own, using fastp at Q25 for trimming and MiXCR for clone calling, and kept in-frame beta chains. Entries are consolidated by CDR3 protein sequence, retaining the most common genes and DNA. This sample comprises 300,000 or so distinct CDR3 sequences, under 30% of them detected only once. More than 11% of the sample belongs to the ten largest clones. The sample taken for sequencing was PBMCs. These receptors all come from a human donor in good health (CMV status not recorded). Some clones in this sample may be carry-over from other donors' samples.

The rearrangement links TRBV7-8 to TRBJ2-7, with TRBD2 matching 12 bases. Unmatched junction bases numbered 5, after V lost 4 bases and J lost 4 bases. The CDR3 length is 15 residues. The germline V gene has CDR1 SGHVS and CDR2 FQNEAQ. Here the CDR3 reads CASSYRTSGTYEQYF. The CDR3, as DNA: TGTGCCAGCAGCTACCGGACTAGCGGGACTTACGAGCAGTACTTC.

Comment on this clonotype: Mismatch with germline at one junction end may stem from a read error. CDR3 DNA sequence: TGTGCCAGCAGATCGGACACCTACTCTTGGGCCAACGTCCTGACTTTC. Its translation is CASRSDTYSWANVLTF. The J gene is TRBJ2-6, the V gene TRBV28; a weak D match, TRBD1 (5 bases). The CDR3 covers 16 residues. Germline values: CDR1 MDHEN, CDR2 SYDVKM.

This clonotype has ten or more counts. This chain uses TRBV6-2 or TRBV6-3 with TRBJ1-6; TRBD1 matches 8 bases. This CDR3 region has 15 residues. V dropped 6 bases and J dropped 8; count of bases not matched to a gene: 9. Germline values: CDR1 MNHEY, CDR2 SVGEGT. The CDR3 is CASRDATGVYSPLHF. CDR3 coding DNA: TGTGCCAGCAGAGACGCGACAGGGGTTTATTCACCCCTCCACTTT.

This sequence joins TRBV29-1 and TRBJ1-2; no reliable D call. V lost 6 bases to trimming and J lost 4 bases, with 12 bases between them. Germline CDR1 is SQVTM and CDR2 is ANQGSEA. The CDR3 loop spans 12 amino acids. As DNA, the CDR3 is TGCAGCGTGTGGACCTATGCCTATGGCTACACCTTC. The encoded protein is CSVWTYAYGYTF.

This clonotype showed up many times. This rearrangement joins TRBV12-3 or TRBV12-4 to TRBJ2-3; D is uncertain. CDR3 length: 11 residues. Trimming removed 6 bases from V and 5 bases from J, with 6 bases in between. CDR3 DNA sequence: TGTGCCAGCAGCATCGGAGATACGCAGTATTTT. This translates into CASSIGDTQYF.

The chain is built from TRBV29-1 and TRBJ2-7; TRBD2 is a possible D gene (5 bases). This CDR3 contains 13 residues. Germline CDR1 and CDR2: SQVTM and ANQGSEA. V lost 6 bases and J 6 bases, leaving 18 bases between the germline ends. CDR3 DNA sequence: TGCAGCGTCTCCCGGGATGGCACCTCCGAGCAGTACTTC. It codes for CSVSRDGTSEQYF.

This clonotype was observed a few times. This chain joins TRBV28 and TRBJ1-4; D not certain. The CDR3 totals 11 residues. V lost 11 bases, J lost 8 bases, and 12 bases lay in between. Per germline, CDR1 MDHEN and CDR2 SYDVKM. The CDR3 loop reads CASVFGEKLFF. The CDR3 coding sequence is TGTGCCTCAGTTTTCGGGGAAAAACTGTTTTTT.

The table lists this clonotype with a few counts. The chain combines TRBV7-9 with TRBJ1-1; no reliable D call. The CDR3 totals 14 residues. Trimming shortened V by 1 base and J by 5 bases, and 11 bases separated the two germline ends. Germline lookup yields CDR1 SEHNR and CDR2 FQNEAQ (reference sequence). In DNA, the CDR3 is TGTGCCAGCAGCTTAGATGGGCTAAGAACTGAAGCTTTCTTT. Encoded protein: CASSLDGLRTEAFF.

This clonotype showed up just a few times. The chain couples TRBV6-5 to TRBJ1-1; D is perhaps TRBD1 (5 bases). Germline CDR1 and CDR2: MNHEY and SVGAGI. This CDR3 region has 14 residues. Trimming left V 5 bases short and J 1 base short, with 11 bases between. CDR3 amino acids: CASSHGGTNTEAFF. The DNA for the CDR3 is TGTGCCAGCAGTCACGGAGGGACGAACACTGAAGCTTTCTTT.

This clonotype was counted a few times. V gene TRBV28 combines with J gene TRBJ1-1; TRBD1 aligns across 12 bases. This CDR3 has 13 amino acids. Germline CDR1 and CDR2: MDHEN and SYDVKM. V was pared by 10 bases and J by 7 bases, with 7 bases of the junction left unmatched. The DNA of the CDR3 is TGTGCCACTACGGGACAGGGGGCGGATGAAGCTTTCTTT. Amino acids: CATTGQGADEAFF.

The chain is built from TRBV28 and TRBJ2-2; 9 bases are a match to TRBD2. The CDR3 sequence is 15 residues long. The V and J ends lost 3 bases and 5 bases, in that order; junction bases with no gene match: 4. Germline loops: CDR1 MDHEN, CDR2 SYDVKM. CDR3 residues: CASSFSGRRTGELFF. CDR3 in DNA: TGTGCCAGCAGTTTTAGCGGGAGAAGGACCGGGGAGCTGTTTTTT.

The rearrangement uses TRBV28 and TRBJ2-2, with 7 nucleotides matching TRBD1. V was pared by 8 bases and J by 3 bases, with 12 bases of the junction left unmatched. Germline V gene sequence: CDR1 MDHEN, CDR2 SYDVKM. The CDR3 spans 16 residues. The CDR3 DNA is TGTGCCAGCCCCCCCTCGAGGACAGGTGACACCGGGGAGCTGTTTTTT. This sequence encodes CASPPSRTGDTGELFF.

This clonotype was detected a few times. The V gene is TRBV6-4, the J gene TRBJ2-2, with D unclear. Between the trimmed V and J ends, which lost 4 bases and 4 bases, there was a span of 7 bases. The CDR3 spans 13 residues. Germline V gene lookup returns CDR1 MRHNA and CDR2 SNTAGT. In DNA, the CDR3 is TGTGCCAGCAGTGCCGGATCCACCGGGGAGCTGTTTTTT. Amino acid sequence: CASSAGSTGELFF.

The gene calls are TRBV5-1 and TRBJ2-5; 7 positions agree with TRBD2. The germline V gene encodes CDR1 SGHRS and CDR2 YFSETQ. The length of the CDR3 is 15 residues. The junction had 6 bases not matched to a gene; V was cut back by 0 bases and J by 4 bases. The DNA of the CDR3 is TGCGCCAGCAGCTTGGATGGGGGGGTAGGAGAGACCCAGTACTTC. Encoded protein: CASSLDGGVGETQYF. The complete variable domain, with remaining parts taken from reference TRBV5-1 and TRBJ2-5, reads KAGVTQTPRYLIKTRGQQVTLSCSPISGHRSVSWYQQTPGQGLQFLFEYFSETQRNKGNFPGRFSGRQFSNSRSEMNVSTLELGDSALYLCASSLDGGVGETQYFGPGTRLLVL.

V is TRBV7-2 and J is TRBJ1-2, with TRBD1 identical over 7 bases. The CDR3 runs to 16 residues. The trim removed 0 bases at V and 4 bases at J, leaving 8 bases unmatched. Germline loops: CDR1 SGHTA, CDR2 FQGNSA. The CDR3: CASSLADRVVGYGYTF. The CDR3 nucleotides read TGTGCCAGCAGCTTAGCAGACAGGGTAGTTGGCTATGGCTACACCTTC.

A few counts support this clonotype. V and J are TRBV12-3 or TRBV12-4 and TRBJ2-7; 8 nucleotides match TRBD1. With 4 bases clipped from V and 6 bases from J, the junction kept 8 bases outside the gene matches. This CDR3 comprises 14 residues. CDR3 bases: TGTGCCAGCAGTTCGACAGGGGCCGTCTCCGAGCAGTACTTC. Encoded protein: CASSSTGAVSEQYF.

The CDR3 reads CSAGTSGWSNEQFF. The DNA of the CDR3 is TGCAGTGCTGGGACTAGCGGGTGGAGCAATGAGCAGTTCTTC. The gene calls are TRBV20-1 and TRBJ2-1, with TRBD2 matching over 12 bases. The trim removed 5 bases at V and 6 bases at J, leaving 5 bases unmatched. Germline V gene data show CDR1 as DFQATT and CDR2 as SNEGSKA (reference sequence). This CDR3 contains 14 residues.

Ten or more counts support this clonotype. The chain combines TRBV12-3 or TRBV12-4 with TRBJ1-5; D is unclear. The CDR3 consists of 14 residues. Trimming removed 5 bases at V and 6 bases at J, with 14 bases between. CDR3 bases: TGTGCCAGCAGTCTCGGACTGGGAGGTCAGCCCCAGCATTTT. Residues: CASSLGLGGQPQHF.

The J gene is TRBJ1-4, the V gene TRBV7-2, with 7 bases aligning to TRBD1. The trim removed 5 bases at V and 2 bases at J, leaving 5 bases unmatched. Germline-derived CDR1 and CDR2 are SGHTA and FQGNSA. The CDR3 loop spans 15 amino acids. CDR3 amino acids: CASSHDRVTNEKLFF. The CDR3 DNA sequence: TGTGCCAGCAGCCACGACAGGGTGACTAATGAAAAACTGTTTTTT.

The rearrangement links TRBV20-1 to TRBJ1-3; 7 nucleotides line up with TRBD1. Germline V gene lookup returns CDR1 DFQATT and CDR2 SNEGSKA (reference sequence). The CDR3 is 16 residues long. V lost 6 bases, J lost 0 bases, and 11 bases stayed unmatched. The CDR3 is CSALNTGASSGNTIYF. CDR3 coding DNA: TGCAGTGCGCTTAATACAGGGGCGAGCTCTGGAAACACCATATATTTT.

This clonotype occurred a few times. The chain couples TRBV12-3 or TRBV12-4 to TRBJ1-4; D gene ambiguous. V lost 5 bases and J lost 0, with 13 bases in between. The CDR3 is made up of 16 amino acids. The CDR3 DNA follows: TGTGCCAGCAGTCCTCGGAGAGGAACAACTAATGAAAAACTGTTTTTT. It encodes CASSPRRGTTNEKLFF.

The J gene is TRBJ1-2, the V gene TRBV6-2 or TRBV6-3, with TRBD1 as a possible D gene (5 bases). Trimming removed 5 bases at V and 4 bases at J, with 8 bases between. This CDR3 is built from 12 residues. Germline V lookup: CDR1 MNHEY, CDR2 SVGEGT. The CDR3 is CASSDDSYGYTF. CDR3 sequence (DNA): TGTGCCAGCAGTGACGACAGCTATGGCTACACCTTC.

This clonotype was recorded a few times. The rearrangement links TRBV7-2 to TRBJ2-7, with TRBD2 matching 10 bases. The CDR3 spans 14 residues. Germline CDR1 is SGHTA and CDR2 is FQGNSA. With V trimmed by 2 bases and J by 5 bases, 3 bases remained unmatched. The chain's CDR3 is CASSLKREGHEQYF. For the CDR3, the DNA is TGTGCCAGCAGCTTAAAGCGGGAGGGCCACGAGCAGTACTTC.

As to this clonotype: A much larger clone lies a single base off, so this may be a read error. For the CDR3, the DNA is TGTGCCAGCAGCTTAGCGATAGCGGGAGGCTACGAGCAGTACTTC. Translating it yields CASSLAIAGGYEQYF. The chain recombines TRBV7-2 with TRBJ2-7; TRBD2 aligns across 10 bases. This CDR3 contains 15 residues. CDR1 is SGHTA, CDR2 FQGNSA, per germline. The V and J ends lost 0 bases and 3 bases, in that order; junction bases with no gene match: 2.

Many counts were recorded for this clonotype. The gene calls are TRBV11-2 and TRBJ2-5; 7 bases agree with TRBD2. The CDR3 sequence is 15 residues long. V gave up 1 base and J gave up 0 bases; unmatched junction bases: 2. Germline values: CDR1 SGHAT, CDR2 FQNNGV. CDR3 DNA sequence: TGTGCCAGCAGCTTAGCGGGAGGTTACCAAGAGACCCAGTACTTC. Translation: CASSLAGGYQETQYF.

The V call is TRBV15, the J call TRBJ2-1; D might be TRBD2 (5 bases). Trimming took off 1 base at V and 0 bases at J, with 13 bases between the two ends. This CDR3 region has 17 residues. Germline V gene sequence: CDR1 LNHNV, CDR2 YYDKDF (reference sequence). The CDR3 protein is CATSRGGYSGSYNEQFF. The CDR3 bases are TGTGCCACCAGCAGAGGGGGTTACAGCGGCTCCTACAATGAGCAGTTCTTC.

This clonotype is a singleton in its sample. The J gene is TRBJ2-2, the V gene TRBV5-3; 8 bases are shared with TRBD1. TRBV5-3 is an ORF for which the function is uncertain. J lost 3 bases, V lost 8 bases, and 9 bases had no gene match. The CDR3 length is 15 residues. For the CDR3, the DNA is TGTGCCAGCAGCCGTGGACAGGGATACACCGGGGAGCTGTTTTTT. It yields the protein CASSRGQGYTGELFF.

This clonotype occurred a few times. The CDR3 here is CASSGTSRETQYF. Written as DNA, the CDR3 is TGCGCCAGCAGTGGGACTAGCCGTGAGACCCAGTACTTC. The V call is TRBV5-1, the J call TRBJ2-5, with TRBD2 identical over 9 bases. Per the germline V gene, CDR1 is SGHRS and CDR2 is YFSETQ. The CDR3 sequence is 13 residues long. The trim removed 5 bases at V and 5 bases at J, leaving 4 bases unmatched.

The chain has TRBV5-1 and TRBJ2-7; D not resolved. Germline CDR1 and CDR2: SGHRS and YFSETQ. V was pared by 4 bases and J by 2 bases, with 13 bases between. The CDR3 is 14 residues long. CDR3 coding DNA: TGCGCCAGCAGCCCGCAGGACGGAACCTACGAGCAGTACTTC. Translation gives CASSPQDGTYEQYF.

The chain employs TRBV20-1 and TRBJ2-1, with 7 bases fitting TRBD2. The J segment lost 0 bases and the V segment lost 1 base, leaving 3 bases of the junction unmatched. The CDR3 length is 15 residues. CDR1 DFQATT and CDR2 SNEGSKA come from the germline V gene (reference sequence). The CDR3 bases are TGCAGTGCTAGAGGGGGAGGGAGCTCCTACAATGAGCAGTTCTTC. Protein sequence: CSARGGGSSYNEQFF.